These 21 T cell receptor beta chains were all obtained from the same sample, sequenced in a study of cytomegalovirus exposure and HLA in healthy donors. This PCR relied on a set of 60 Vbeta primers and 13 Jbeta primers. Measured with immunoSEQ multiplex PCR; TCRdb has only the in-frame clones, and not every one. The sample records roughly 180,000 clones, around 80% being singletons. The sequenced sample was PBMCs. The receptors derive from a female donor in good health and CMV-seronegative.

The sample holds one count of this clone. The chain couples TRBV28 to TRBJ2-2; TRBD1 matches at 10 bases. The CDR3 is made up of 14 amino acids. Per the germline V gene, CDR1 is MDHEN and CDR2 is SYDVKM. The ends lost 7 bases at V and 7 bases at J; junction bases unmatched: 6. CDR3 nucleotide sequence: TGTGCCAGCACTCCGGGACAGGGGCGCGGGGAGCTGTTTTTT. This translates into CASTPGQGRGELFF.

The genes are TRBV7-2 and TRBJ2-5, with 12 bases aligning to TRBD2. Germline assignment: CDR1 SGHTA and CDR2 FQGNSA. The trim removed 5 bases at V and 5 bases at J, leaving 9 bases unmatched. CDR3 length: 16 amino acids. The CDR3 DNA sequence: TGTGCCAGCAGCGGGGGACTAGCGGGCCTCCCGGAGACCCAGTACTTC. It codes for CASSGGLAGLPETQYF.

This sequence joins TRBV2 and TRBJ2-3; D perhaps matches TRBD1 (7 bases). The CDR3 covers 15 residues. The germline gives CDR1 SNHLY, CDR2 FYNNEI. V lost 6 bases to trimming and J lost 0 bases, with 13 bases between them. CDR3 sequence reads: CASSQGGVSTDTQYF. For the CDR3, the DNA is TGTGCCAGCAGCCAGGGGGGCGTGAGCACAGATACGCAGTATTTT.

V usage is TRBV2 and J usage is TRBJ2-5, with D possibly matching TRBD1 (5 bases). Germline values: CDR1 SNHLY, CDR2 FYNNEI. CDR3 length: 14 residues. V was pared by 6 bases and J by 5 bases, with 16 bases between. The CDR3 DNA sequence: TGTGCCAGCAGAGAGCAGGGCGTTGGGGAGACCCAGTACTTC. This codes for CASREQGVGETQYF.

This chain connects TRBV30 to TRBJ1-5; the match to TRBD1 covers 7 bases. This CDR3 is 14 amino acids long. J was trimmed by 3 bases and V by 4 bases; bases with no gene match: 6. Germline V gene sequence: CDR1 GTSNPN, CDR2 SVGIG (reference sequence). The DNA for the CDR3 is TGTGCCTGGAACCCGGGACAGTTCAATCAGCCCCAGCATTTT. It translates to CAWNPGQFNQPQHF.

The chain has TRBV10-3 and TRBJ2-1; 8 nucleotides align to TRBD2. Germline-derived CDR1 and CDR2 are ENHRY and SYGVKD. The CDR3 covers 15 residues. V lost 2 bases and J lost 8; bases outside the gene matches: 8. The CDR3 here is CAISEGVAGKDEQFF. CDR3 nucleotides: TGTGCCATCAGTGAGGGAGTAGCGGGAAAAGATGAGCAGTTCTTC.

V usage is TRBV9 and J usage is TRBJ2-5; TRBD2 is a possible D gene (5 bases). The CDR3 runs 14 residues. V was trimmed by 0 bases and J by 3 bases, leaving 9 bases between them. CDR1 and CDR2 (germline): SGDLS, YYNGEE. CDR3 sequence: CASSVGLSKETQYF. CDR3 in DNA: TGTGCCAGCAGCGTAGGACTATCAAAAGAGACCCAGTACTTC.

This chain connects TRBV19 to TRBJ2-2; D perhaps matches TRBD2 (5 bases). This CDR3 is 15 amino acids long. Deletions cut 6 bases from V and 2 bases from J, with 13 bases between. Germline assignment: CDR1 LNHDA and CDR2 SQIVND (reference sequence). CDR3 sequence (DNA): TGTGCCAGTAGCAAGGAAGCGGTAAACACCGGGGAGCTGTTTTTT. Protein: CASSKEAVNTGELFF.

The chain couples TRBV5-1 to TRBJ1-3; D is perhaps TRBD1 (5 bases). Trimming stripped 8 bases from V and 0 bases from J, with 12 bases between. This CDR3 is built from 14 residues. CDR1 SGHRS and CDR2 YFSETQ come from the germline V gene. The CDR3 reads CARGWGISGNTIYF. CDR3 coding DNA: TGCGCCAGGGGGTGGGGCATCTCTGGAAACACCATATATTTT.

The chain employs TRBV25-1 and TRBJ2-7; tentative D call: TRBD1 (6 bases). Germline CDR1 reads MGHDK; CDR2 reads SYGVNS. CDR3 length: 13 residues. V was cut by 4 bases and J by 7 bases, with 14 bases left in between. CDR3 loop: CASSVTGTGEQYF. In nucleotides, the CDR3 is TGTGCCAGCAGTGTTACAGGGACGGGGGAGCAGTACTTC.

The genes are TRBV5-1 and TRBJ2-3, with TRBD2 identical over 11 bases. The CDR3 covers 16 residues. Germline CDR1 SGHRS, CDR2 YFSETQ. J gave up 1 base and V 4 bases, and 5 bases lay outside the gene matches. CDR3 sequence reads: CASSPGGLAGTDTQYF. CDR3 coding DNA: TGCGCCAGCAGCCCCGGGGGACTAGCGGGCACAGATACGCAGTATTTT. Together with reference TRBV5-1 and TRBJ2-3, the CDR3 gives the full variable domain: KAGVTQTPRYLIKTRGQQVTLSCSPISGHRSVSWYQQTPGQGLQFLFEYFSETQRNKGNFPGRFSGRQFSNSRSEMNVSTLELGDSALYLCASSPGGLAGTDTQYFGPGTRLTVL.

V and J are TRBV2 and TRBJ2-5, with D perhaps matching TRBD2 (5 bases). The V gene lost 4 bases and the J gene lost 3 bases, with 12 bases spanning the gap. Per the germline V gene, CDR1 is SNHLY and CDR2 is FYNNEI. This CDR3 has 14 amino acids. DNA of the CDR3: TGTGCCAGCAGTGGACGGCGAGCGGAAGAGACCCAGTACTTC. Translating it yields CASSGRRAEETQYF.

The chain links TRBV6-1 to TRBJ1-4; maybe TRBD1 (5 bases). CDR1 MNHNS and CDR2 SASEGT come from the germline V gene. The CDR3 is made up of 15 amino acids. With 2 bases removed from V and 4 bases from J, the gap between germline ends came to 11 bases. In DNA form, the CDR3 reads TGTGCCAGCAGTGAAAAGGGGTACCTTAATGAAAAACTGTTTTTT. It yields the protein CASSEKGYLNEKLFF.

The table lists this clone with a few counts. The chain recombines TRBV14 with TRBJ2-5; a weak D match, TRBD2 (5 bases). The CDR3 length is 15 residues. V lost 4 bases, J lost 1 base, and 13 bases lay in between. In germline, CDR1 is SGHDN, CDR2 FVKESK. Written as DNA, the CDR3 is TGTGCCAGCAGCCCCACGAGGCGGGCCCAAGAGACCCAGTACTTC. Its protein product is CASSPTRRAQETQYF.

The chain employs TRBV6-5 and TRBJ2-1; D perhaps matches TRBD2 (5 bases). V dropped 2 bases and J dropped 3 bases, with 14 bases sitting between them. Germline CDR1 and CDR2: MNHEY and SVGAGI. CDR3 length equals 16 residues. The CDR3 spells CASSYEATRGYNEQFF. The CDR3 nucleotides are TGTGCCAGCAGTTACGAGGCCACCCGGGGCTACAATGAGCAGTTCTTC.

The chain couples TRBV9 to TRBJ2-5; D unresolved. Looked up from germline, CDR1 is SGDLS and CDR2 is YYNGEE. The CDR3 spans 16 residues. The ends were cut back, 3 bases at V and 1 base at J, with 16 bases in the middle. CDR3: CASSARETLGQETQYF. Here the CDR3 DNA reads TGTGCCAGCAGCGCCCGAGAGACTTTAGGCCAAGAGACCCAGTACTTC.

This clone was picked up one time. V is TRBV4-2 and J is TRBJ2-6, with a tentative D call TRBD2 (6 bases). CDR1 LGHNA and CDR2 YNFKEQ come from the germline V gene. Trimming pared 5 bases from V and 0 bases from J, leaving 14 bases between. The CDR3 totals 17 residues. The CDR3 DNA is TGTGCCAGCAGCGGGGGACTTATAAGCTCTGGGGCCAACGTCCTGACTTTC. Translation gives CASSGGLISSGANVLTF.

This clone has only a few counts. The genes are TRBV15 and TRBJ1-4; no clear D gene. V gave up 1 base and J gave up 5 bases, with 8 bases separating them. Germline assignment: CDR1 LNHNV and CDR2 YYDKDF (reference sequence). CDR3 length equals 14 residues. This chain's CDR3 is CATSRGPGNEKLFF. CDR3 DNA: TGTGCCACCAGCAGAGGGCCAGGCAATGAAAAACTGTTTTTT.

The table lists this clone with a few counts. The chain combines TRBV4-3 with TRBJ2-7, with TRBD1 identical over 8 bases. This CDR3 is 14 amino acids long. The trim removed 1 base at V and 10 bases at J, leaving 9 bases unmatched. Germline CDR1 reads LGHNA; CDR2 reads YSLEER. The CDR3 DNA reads TGCGCCAGCAGCCAAGGGACAGGGTCCCCCCAACAGTACTTC. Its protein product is CASSQGTGSPQQYF.

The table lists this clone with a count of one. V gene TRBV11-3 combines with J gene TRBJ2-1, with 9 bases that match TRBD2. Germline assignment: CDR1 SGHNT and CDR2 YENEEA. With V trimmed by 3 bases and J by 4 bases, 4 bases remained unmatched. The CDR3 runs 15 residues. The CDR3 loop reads CASSFMAGGYNEQFF. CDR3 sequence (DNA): TGTGCCAGCAGCTTTATGGCGGGAGGGTACAATGAGCAGTTCTTC.

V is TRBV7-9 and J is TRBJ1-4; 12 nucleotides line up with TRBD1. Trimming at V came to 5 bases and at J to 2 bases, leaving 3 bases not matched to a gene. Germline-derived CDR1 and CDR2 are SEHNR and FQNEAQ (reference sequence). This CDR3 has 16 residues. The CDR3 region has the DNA TGTGCCAGCAGCCCCGGGACAGGGGGCACTAATGAAAAACTGTTTTTT. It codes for CASSPGTGGTNEKLFF.